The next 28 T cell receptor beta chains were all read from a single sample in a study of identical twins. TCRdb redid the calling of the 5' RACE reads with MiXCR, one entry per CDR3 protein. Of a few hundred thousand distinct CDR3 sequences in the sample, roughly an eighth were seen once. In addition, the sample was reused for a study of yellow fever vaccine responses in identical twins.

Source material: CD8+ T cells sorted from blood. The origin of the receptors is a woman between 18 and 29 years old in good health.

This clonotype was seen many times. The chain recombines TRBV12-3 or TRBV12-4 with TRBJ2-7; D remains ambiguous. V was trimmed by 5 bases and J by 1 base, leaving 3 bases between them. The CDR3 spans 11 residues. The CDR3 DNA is TGTGCCAGCAGTCATTCCTACGAGCAGTACTTC. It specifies CASSHSYEQYF.

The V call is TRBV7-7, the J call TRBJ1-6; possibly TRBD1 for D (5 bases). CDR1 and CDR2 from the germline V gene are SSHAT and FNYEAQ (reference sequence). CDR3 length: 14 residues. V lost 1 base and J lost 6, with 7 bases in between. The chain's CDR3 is CASSLEGANSPLHF. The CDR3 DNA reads TGTGCCAGCAGCTTAGAAGGGGCTAATTCACCCCTCCACTTT. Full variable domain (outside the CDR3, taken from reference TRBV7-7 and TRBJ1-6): GAGVSQSPRYKVTKRGQDVTLRCDPISSHATLYWYQQALGQGPEFLTYFNYEAQPDKSGLPSDRFSAERPEGSISTLTIQRTEQRDSAMYRCASSLEGANSPLHFGNGTRLTVT.

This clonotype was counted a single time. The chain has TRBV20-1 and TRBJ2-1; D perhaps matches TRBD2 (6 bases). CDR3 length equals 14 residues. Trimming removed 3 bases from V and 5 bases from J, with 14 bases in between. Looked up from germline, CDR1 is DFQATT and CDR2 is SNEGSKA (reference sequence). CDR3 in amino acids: CSARSGGVDNEQFF. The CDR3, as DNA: TGCAGTGCTAGGTCCGGGGGAGTGGACAATGAGCAGTTCTTC.

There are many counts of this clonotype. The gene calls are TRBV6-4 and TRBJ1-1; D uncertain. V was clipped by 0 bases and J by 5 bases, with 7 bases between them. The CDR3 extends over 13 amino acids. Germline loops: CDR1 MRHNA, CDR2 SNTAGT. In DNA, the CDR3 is TGTGCCAGCAGTGACTCGGGAGAAACTGAAGCTTTCTTT. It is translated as CASSDSGETEAFF.

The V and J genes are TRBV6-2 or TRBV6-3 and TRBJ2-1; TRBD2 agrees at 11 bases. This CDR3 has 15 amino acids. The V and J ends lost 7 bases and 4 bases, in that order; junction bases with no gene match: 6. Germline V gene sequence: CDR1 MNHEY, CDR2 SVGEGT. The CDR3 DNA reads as TGTGCCAGCACCAGGGGACTAGCGGATTACAATGAGCAGTTCTTC. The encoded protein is CASTRGLADYNEQFF.

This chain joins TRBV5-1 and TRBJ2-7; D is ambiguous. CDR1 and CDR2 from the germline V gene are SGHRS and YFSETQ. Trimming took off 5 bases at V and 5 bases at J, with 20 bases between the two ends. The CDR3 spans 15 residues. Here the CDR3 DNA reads TGCGCCAGCAGGGACGCGATAGGGCTTTCCCACGAGCAGTACTTC. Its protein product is CASRDAIGLSHEQYF. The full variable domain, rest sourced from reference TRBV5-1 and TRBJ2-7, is KAGVTQTPRYLIKTRGQQVTLSCSPISGHRSVSWYQQTPGQGLQFLFEYFSETQRNKGNFPGRFSGRQFSNSRSEMNVSTLELGDSALYLCASRDAIGLSHEQYFGPGTRLTVT.

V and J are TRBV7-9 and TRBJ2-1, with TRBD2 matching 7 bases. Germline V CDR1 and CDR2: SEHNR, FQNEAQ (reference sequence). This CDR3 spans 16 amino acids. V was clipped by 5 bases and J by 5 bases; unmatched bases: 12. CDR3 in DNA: TGTGCCAGCAGCCTACCCTTCATGCGGGAGCACAATGAGCAGTTCTTC. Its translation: CASSLPFMREHNEQFF.

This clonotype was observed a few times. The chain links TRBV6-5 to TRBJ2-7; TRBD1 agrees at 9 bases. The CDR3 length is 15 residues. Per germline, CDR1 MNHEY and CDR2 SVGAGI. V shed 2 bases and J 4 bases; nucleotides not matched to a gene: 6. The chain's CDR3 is CASSYRGQGRYEQYF. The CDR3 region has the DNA TGTGCCAGCAGTTACCGAGGACAGGGGCGGTACGAGCAGTACTTC.

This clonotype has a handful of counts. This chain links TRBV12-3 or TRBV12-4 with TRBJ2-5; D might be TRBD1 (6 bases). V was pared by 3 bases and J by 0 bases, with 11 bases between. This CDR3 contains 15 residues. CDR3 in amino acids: CASSFIWTDQETQYF. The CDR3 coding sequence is TGTGCCAGCAGTTTTATTTGGACAGACCAAGAGACCCAGTACTTC.

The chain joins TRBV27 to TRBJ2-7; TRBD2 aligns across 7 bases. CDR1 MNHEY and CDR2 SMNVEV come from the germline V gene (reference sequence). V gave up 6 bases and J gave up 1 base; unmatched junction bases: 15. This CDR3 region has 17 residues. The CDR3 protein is CASSQIYPGLGSYEQYF. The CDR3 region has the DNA TGTGCCAGCAGCCAAATTTACCCCGGACTAGGGTCCTACGAGCAGTACTTC.

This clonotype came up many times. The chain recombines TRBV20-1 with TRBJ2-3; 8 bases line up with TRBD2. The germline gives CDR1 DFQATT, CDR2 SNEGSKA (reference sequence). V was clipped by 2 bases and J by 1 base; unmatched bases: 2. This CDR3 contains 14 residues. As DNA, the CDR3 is TGCAGTGCTAGATTAGCGGGGCGCACAGATACGCAGTATTTT. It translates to CSARLAGRTDTQYF.

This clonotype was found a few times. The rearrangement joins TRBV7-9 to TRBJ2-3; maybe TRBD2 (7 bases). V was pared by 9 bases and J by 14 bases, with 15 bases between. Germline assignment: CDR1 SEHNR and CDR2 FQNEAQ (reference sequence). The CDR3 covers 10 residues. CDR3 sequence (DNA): TGTGCCAGTGGGGGGGGGCATTCGTATTTT. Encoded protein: CASGGGHSYF.

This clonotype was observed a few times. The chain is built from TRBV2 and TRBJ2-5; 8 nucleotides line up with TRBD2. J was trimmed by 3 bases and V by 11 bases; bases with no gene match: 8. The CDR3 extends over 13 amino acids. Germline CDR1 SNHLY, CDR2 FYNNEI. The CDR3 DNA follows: TGTGCCTGGGCGGGGGGTGTTGAAGAGACCCAGTACTTC. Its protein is CAWAGGVEETQYF.

CDR3 loop: CSAWFLGGGAQNEQFF. CDR3 bases: TGCAGTGCTTGGTTCCTCGGCGGGGGGGCTCAGAATGAGCAGTTCTTC. The chain employs TRBV20-1 and TRBJ2-1; 9 bases are a match to TRBD2. The V and J ends lost 5 bases and 7 bases, in that order; junction bases with no gene match: 15. From germline, CDR1 is DFQATT and CDR2 SNEGSKA (reference sequence). The CDR3 consists of 16 residues.

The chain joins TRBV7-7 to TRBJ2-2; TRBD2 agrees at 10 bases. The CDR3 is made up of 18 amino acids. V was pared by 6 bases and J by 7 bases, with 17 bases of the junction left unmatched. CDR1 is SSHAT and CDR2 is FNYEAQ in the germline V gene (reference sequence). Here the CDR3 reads CASSNKGLLAGKNGELFF. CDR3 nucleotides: TGTGCCAGCAGTAACAAGGGGTTACTAGCGGGAAAAAACGGGGAGCTGTTTTTT.

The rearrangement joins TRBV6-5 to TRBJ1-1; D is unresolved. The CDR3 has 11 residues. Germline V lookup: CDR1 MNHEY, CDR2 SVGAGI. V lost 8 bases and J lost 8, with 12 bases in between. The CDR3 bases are TGTGCCAGCTCCGACGGGAAAGAAGCTTTCTTT. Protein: CASSDGKEAFF.

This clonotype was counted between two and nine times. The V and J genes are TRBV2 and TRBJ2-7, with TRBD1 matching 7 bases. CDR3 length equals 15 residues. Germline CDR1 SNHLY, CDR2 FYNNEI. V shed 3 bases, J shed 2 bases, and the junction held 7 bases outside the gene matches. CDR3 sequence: CASSDKGALTYEQYF. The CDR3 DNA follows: TGTGCCAGCAGTGATAAGGGGGCCCTCACCTACGAGCAGTACTTC.

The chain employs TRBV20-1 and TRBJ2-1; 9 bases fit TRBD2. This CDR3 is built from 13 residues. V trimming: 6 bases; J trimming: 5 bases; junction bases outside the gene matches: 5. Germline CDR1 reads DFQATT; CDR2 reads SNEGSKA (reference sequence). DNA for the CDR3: TGCAGTGCAGAAATAGCGGGGGACAATGAGCAGTTCTTC. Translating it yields CSAEIAGDNEQFF.

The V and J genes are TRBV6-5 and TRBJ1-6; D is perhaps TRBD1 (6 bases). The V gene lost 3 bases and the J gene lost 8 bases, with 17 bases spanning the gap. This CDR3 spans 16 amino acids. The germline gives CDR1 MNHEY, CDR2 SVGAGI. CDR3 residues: CASSYTGHPWDSPLHF. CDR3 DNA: TGTGCCAGCAGTTATACGGGACACCCTTGGGATTCACCCCTCCACTTT.

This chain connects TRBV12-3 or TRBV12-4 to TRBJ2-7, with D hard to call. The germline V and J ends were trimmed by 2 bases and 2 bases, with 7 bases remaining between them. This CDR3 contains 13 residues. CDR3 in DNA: TGTGCCAGCAGTTTATTTCGGGCCTACGAGCAGTACTTC. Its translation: CASSLFRAYEQYF.

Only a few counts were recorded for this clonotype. In nucleotides, the CDR3 is TGTGCCAGCAGTAGGACAGGGGAACAGCCCCAGCATTTT. This sequence encodes CASSRTGEQPQHF. The V and J genes are TRBV6-1 and TRBJ1-5; TRBD1 agrees at 9 bases. V was clipped by 5 bases and J by 7 bases; unmatched bases: 3. The CDR3 is 13 residues long. The V gene's germline CDR1 is MNHNS and CDR2 SASEGT.

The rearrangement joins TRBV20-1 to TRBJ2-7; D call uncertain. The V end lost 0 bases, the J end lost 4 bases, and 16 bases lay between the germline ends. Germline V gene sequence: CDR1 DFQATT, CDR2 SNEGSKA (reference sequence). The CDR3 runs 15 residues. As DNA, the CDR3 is TGCAGTGCTAGAGACAGATTAGTAGGGAAATACGAGCAGTACTTC. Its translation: CSARDRLVGKYEQYF.

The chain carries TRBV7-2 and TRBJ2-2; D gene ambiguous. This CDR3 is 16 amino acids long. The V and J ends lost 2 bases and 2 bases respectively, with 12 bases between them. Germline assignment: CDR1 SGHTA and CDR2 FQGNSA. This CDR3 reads CASSLWPGINTGELFF. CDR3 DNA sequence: TGTGCCAGCAGCTTATGGCCGGGCATTAACACCGGGGAGCTGTTTTTT.

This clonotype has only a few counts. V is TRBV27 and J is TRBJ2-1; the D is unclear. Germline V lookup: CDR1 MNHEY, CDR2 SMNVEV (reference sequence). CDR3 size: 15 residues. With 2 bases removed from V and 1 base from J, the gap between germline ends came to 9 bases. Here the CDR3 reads CASSLVQSSYNEQFF. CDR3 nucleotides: TGTGCCAGCAGTTTAGTCCAGAGTTCCTACAATGAGCAGTTCTTC.

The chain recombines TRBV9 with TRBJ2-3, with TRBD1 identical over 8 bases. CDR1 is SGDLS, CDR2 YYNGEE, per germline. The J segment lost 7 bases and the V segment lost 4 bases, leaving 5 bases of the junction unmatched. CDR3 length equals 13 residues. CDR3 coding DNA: TGTGCCAGCAGCACGGACAGGGCATATACGCAGTATTTT. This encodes CASSTDRAYTQYF.

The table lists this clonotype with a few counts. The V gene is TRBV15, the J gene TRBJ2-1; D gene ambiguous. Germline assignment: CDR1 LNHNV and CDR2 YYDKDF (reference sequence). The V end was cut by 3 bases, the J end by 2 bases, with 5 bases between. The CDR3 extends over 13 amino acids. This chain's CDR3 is CATSSGTYNEQFF. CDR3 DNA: TGTGCCACCAGCAGTGGAACCTACAATGAGCAGTTCTTC.

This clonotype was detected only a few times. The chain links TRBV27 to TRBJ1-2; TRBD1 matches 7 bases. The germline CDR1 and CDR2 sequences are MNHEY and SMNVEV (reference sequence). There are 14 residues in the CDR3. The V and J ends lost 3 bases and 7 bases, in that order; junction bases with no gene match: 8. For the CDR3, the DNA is TGTGCCAGCAGTTTGGGAGGGGGACAGCGTGGCTACACCTTC. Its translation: CASSLGGGQRGYTF.

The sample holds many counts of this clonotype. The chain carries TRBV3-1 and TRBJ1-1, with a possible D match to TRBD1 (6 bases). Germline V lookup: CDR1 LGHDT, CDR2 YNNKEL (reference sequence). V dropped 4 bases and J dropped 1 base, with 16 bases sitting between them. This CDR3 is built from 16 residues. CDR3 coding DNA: TGTGCCAGCAGCCCCCCCTGGGCAGGGGAGAACACTGAAGCTTTCTTT. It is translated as CASSPPWAGENTEAFF.